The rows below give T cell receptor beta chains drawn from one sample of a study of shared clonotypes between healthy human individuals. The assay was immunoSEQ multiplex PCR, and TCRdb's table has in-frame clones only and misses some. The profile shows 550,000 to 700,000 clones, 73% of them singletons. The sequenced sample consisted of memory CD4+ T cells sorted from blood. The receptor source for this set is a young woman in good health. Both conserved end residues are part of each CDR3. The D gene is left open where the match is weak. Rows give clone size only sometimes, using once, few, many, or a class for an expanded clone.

CASSREGAHNYGYTF TGTGCCAGCAGTAGAGAGGGGGCGCACAACTATGGCTACACCTTC TRBJ1-2 TRBD1 TRBV7-9 NA
CASSRGSGISYEQYF TGTGCCAGTAGCCGGGGGAGCGGGATCAGCTACGAGCAGTACTTC TRBJ2-7 TRBD2 TRBV19 NA
CASSYANGYTF TGTGCCAGCAGTTATGCAAATGGCTACACCTTC TRBJ1-2 NA TRBV6-5 few
CASSPGTGIYGYTF TGTGCCAGCAGCCCCGGGACAGGGATTTATGGCTACACCTTC TRBJ1-2 TRBD1 TRBV6-4 NA
CASSYSSALSYEQYF TGTGCCAGCAGTTACTCTAGCGCACTTTCCTACGAGCAGTACTTC TRBJ2-7 NA TRBV6-5 NA
CASADTTNYGYTF TGTGCCAGCGCAGACACAACTAACTATGGCTACACCTTC TRBJ1-2 NA TRBV28 NA
CAWTPTRGYNEQFF TGTGCCTGGACGCCGACTAGAGGCTACAATGAGCAGTTCTTC TRBJ2-1 NA TRBV30 NA
CASSMPLGSYGYTF TGTGCCAGTAGTATGCCCCTGGGCAGCTATGGCTACACCTTC TRBJ1-2 NA TRBV19 many
CASRGQGEYEQYF TGTGCCAGCAGGGGACAGGGAGAGTACGAGCAGTACTTC TRBJ2-7 TRBD1 TRBV6-1 NA
CAISESGGRRTEAFF TGTGCCATCAGTGAGTCCGGGGGACGTAGGACTGAAGCTTTCTTT TRBJ1-1 NA TRBV10-3 few
CASSAKDRGLAGIAEQYF TGCGCCAGCAGTGCAAAGGACAGGGGTCTAGCGGGAATTGCCGAGCAGTACTTC TRBJ2-7 NA TRBV10-2 NA
CASSSGASYEQYF TGTGCCAGCAGCTCCGGGGCGTCCTACGAGCAGTACTTC TRBJ2-7 NA TRBV7-2 NA
CASSGGGANYGYTF TGTGCCAGCTCTGGGGGTGGGGCCAACTATGGCTACACCTTC TRBJ1-2 NA TRBV5-4 many
CASSSLGTATSFTDTQYF TGTGCCAGCAGTTCTCTCGGGACAGCCACATCTTTCACAGATACGCAGTATTTT TRBJ2-3 TRBD1 TRBV28 NA
CSVRDRRYEQYF TGCAGCGTCAGGGACAGGCGCTACGAGCAGTACTTC TRBJ2-7 TRBD1 TRBV29-1 NA
CASSDSGGELFF TGTGCCAGCAGTGACTCTGGCGGGGAGCTGTTTTTT TRBJ2-2 NA TRBV6-4 NA
CAISDGTLNYGYTF TGTGCCATCAGTGATGGGACACTTAACTATGGCTACACCTTC TRBJ1-2 NA TRBV10-3 few
CASSLGGSTDTQYF TGTGCCAGCAGTTTAGGGGGATCCACAGATACGCAGTATTTT TRBJ2-3 NA TRBV28 NA
CASSSPPGANYGYTF TGTGCCAGCAGTTCTCCACCGGGGGCTAACTATGGCTACACCTTC TRBJ1-2 NA TRBV28 NA
CSSSYEGQGVGELFF TGCAGCTCCTCCTACGAGGGACAGGGCGTCGGGGAGCTGTTTTTT TRBJ2-2 TRBD1 TRBV29-1 NA
CASLRRSTDTQYF TGTGCCAGCCTTAGGCGGAGCACAGATACGCAGTATTTT TRBJ2-3 NA TRBV28 once
CASSKTRSNQPQHF TGTGCCAGTAGCAAAACACGGAGCAATCAGCCCCAGCATTTT TRBJ1-5 NA TRBV19 NA
CASSLRGVDGELFF TGTGCCAGCAGCCTACGGGGGGTCGACGGGGAGCTGTTTTTT TRBJ2-2 TRBD2 TRBV11-3 NA
CASGTGVEQYF TGTGCCTCCGGGACAGGGGTCGAGCAGTACTTC TRBJ2-7 TRBD1 TRBV10-3 NA
CASSRTGSANTGELFF TGTGCCAGCAGCCGTACCGGGAGCGCGAACACCGGGGAGCTGTTTTTT TRBJ2-2 NA TRBV11-3 many
CASSASSGMADTQYF TGCGCCAGCAGCGCATCTAGCGGCATGGCAGATACGCAGTATTTT TRBJ2-3 TRBD2 TRBV5-1 NA
CASSPRQEMTYEQYF TGCGCCAGCAGCCCCCGACAGGAGATGACCTACGAGCAGTACTTC TRBJ2-7 NA TRBV4-1 NA
CASSPGGTSGQETQYF TGCGCCAGCAGCCCAGGAGGGACTAGCGGGCAAGAGACCCAGTACTTC TRBJ2-5 TRBD2 TRBV5-1 NA
CASSSKQTSGRYEQYF TGTGCCAGCAGCTCCAAGCAGACTAGCGGAAGATACGAGCAGTACTTC TRBJ2-7 TRBD2 TRBV5-4 NA
CASSQMGQGYQETQYF TGTGCCAGCTCACAGATGGGACAGGGGTACCAAGAGACCCAGTACTTC TRBJ2-5 TRBD1 TRBV18 NA
CASLTDGETQYF TGTGCCAGCCTTACGGATGGGGAGACCCAGTACTTC TRBJ2-5 NA TRBV6-1 NA
CASSFGGSRRSEQFF TGTGCCAGCAGCTTCGGCGGGAGTAGGAGGAGTGAGCAGTTCTTC TRBJ2-1 TRBD2 TRBV7-2 NA
CASRSGYSTDTQYF TGCGCCAGCAGGTCGGGGTATAGCACAGATACGCAGTATTTT TRBJ2-3 NA TRBV5-1 NA
CASSPEPISGANVLTF TGCGCCAGCAGCCCGGAGCCCATCTCTGGGGCCAACGTCCTGACTTTC TRBJ2-6 NA TRBV5-1 NA
CASSILQGIGYGYTF TGTGCCAGTAGTATACTACAGGGGATCGGCTATGGCTACACCTTC TRBJ1-2 TRBD1 TRBV19 NA
CASSIGTSGARDTQYF TGTGCCAGCAGTATCGGGACTAGCGGTGCAAGAGATACGCAGTATTTT TRBJ2-3 TRBD2 TRBV28 NA
CASSLGTYSDSSYNEQFF TGTGCCAGCAGCTTAGGCACCTACAGCGACAGCTCCTACAATGAGCAGTTCTTC TRBJ2-1 NA TRBV11-2 NA
CASSLTVYGYTF TGTGCCAGCAGCTTAACGGTCTATGGCTACACCTTC TRBJ1-2 NA TRBV5-4 NA